The 14 T cell receptor beta chains listed next were all sequenced from one sample in a study of Ad26.COV2.S vaccination and SARS-CoV-2 variants. Profiling relied on immunoSEQ multiplex PCR, and the TCRdb table lists in-frame clones only, not all of them. The sample yields roughly 510,000 clones, 87% seen once. Treatment: about 20 received Ad26.COV2.S at low or high dose, single or two shots; roughly five received placebo; per-sample allocation not given. Sampling was performed 63 days after the first vaccine or placebo injection. The specimen comprised peripheral blood, sampled in a trial of Ad26.COV2.S vaccine versus placebo. These receptor sequences come from a person between 18 and 60 years old who received the Ad26.COV2.S COVID-19 vaccine or a placebo.

This chain joins TRBV10-2 and TRBJ1-3; no clear D. CDR3 size: 16 residues. Germline CDR1 is WSHSY and CDR2 is SAAADI. Trimming pared 2 bases from V and 0 bases from J, leaving 11 bases between. CDR3 region: CASSEPPPSSGNTIYF. Written as DNA, the CDR3 is TGCGCCAGCAGTGAGCCACCCCCCTCCTCTGGAAACACCATATATTTT.

The rearrangement joins TRBV11-2 to TRBJ1-1; D unclear. The CDR3 length is 9 residues. The germline V gene encodes CDR1 SGHAT and CDR2 FQNNGV. Trimming left V 11 bases short and J 8 bases short, with 9 bases between. This CDR3 is CAQTVEAFF. The CDR3, as DNA: TGTGCCCAGACGGTAGAAGCTTTCTTT.

The genes are TRBV7-8 and TRBJ2-1, with D perhaps matching TRBD1 (6 bases). There are 15 residues in the CDR3. Trimming removed 1 base at V and 7 bases at J, with 14 bases between. Germline V gene data show CDR1 as SGHVS and CDR2 as FQNEAQ. CDR3 DNA: TGTGCCAGCAGCTTAGACTCGGGACACATGAATGAGCAGTTCTTC. Protein sequence: CASSLDSGHMNEQFF. The full variable domain, in which reference TRBV7-8 and TRBJ2-1 provide the parts outside the CDR3, is GAGVSQSPRYKVAKRGQDVALRCDPISGHVSLFWYQQALGQGPEFLTYFQNEAQLDKSGLPSDRFFAERPEGSVSTLKIQRTQQEDSAVYLCASSLDSGHMNEQFFGPGTRLTVL.

This chain joins TRBV5-6 and TRBJ2-2, with TRBD1 as a possible D gene (6 bases). The CDR3 is 14 amino acids. The germline V gene encodes CDR1 SGHDT and CDR2 YYEEEE. V lost 4 bases, J lost 4 bases, and 11 bases lay in between. CDR3 amino acids: CASSQGTSTGELFF. In DNA, the CDR3 is TGTGCCAGCAGCCAAGGGACATCCACCGGGGAGCTGTTTTTT.

The table lists this clone with a few counts. V is TRBV9 and J is TRBJ2-1; a possible D gene is TRBD1 (7 bases). CDR3 length: 18 residues. In germline, CDR1 is SGDLS, CDR2 YYNGEE. The V gene lost 0 bases and the J gene lost 5 bases, with 21 bases spanning the gap. The CDR3 sequence is CASSVDSGGLRFHNEQFF. In DNA form, the CDR3 reads TGTGCCAGCAGCGTAGATTCAGGGGGACTCAGGTTTCACAATGAGCAGTTCTTC. The complete variable domain, with remaining parts taken from reference TRBV9 and TRBJ2-1, reads DSGVTQTPKHLITATGQRVTLRCSPRSGDLSVYWYQQSLDQGLQFLIQYYNGEERAKGNILERFSAQQFPDLHSELNLSSLELGDSALYFCASSVDSGGLRFHNEQFFGPGTRLTVL.

The rearrangement joins TRBV27 to TRBJ2-1; TRBD2 matches 8 bases. V lost 2 bases and J lost 0; bases outside the gene matches: 9. Germline lookup yields CDR1 MNHEY and CDR2 SMNVEV (reference sequence). The CDR3 spans 18 residues. The CDR3 reads CASSLRTTGTSSYNEQFF. The CDR3 coding sequence is TGTGCCAGCAGTTTACGCACAACCGGGACTAGCTCCTACAATGAGCAGTTCTTC.

V and J are TRBV29-1 and TRBJ2-5; D possibly corresponds to TRBD1 (6 bases). Trimming cost V 8 bases and J 2 bases, with 12 bases left between them. The CDR3 is 12 residues long. Germline lookup yields CDR1 SQVTM and CDR2 ANQGSEA. CDR3: CSPRTEQETQYF. CDR3 DNA sequence: TGCAGCCCCCGGACAGAACAAGAGACCCAGTACTTC.

The chain links TRBV28 to TRBJ1-2, with a possible D match to TRBD1 (6 bases). In germline, CDR1 is MDHEN, CDR2 SYDVKM. The ends were cut back, 7 bases at V and 2 bases at J, with 11 bases in the middle. The CDR3 spans 13 residues. The CDR3 DNA follows: TGTGCCAGCAACAGGGTAGGAAACTATGGCTACACCTTC. Its protein is CASNRVGNYGYTF.

The J gene is TRBJ2-3, the V gene TRBV19; tentatively, D is TRBD1 (6 bases). CDR1 and CDR2 from the germline V gene are LNHDA and SQIVND (reference sequence). The CDR3 is 14 amino acids. V lost 8 bases, J lost 11 bases, and 23 bases lay in between. In nucleotides, the CDR3 is TGTGCCAGTGCCGGGACACTCCCAATAATTAAGCAGTATTTT. Its translation is CASAGTLPIIKQYF.

The gene calls are TRBV7-2 and TRBJ2-1; TRBD2 aligns across 7 bases. Germline CDR1 is SGHTA and CDR2 is FQGNSA. There are 16 residues in the CDR3. With 2 bases clipped from V and 4 bases from J, the junction kept 8 bases outside the gene matches. CDR3 sequence (DNA): TGTGCCAGCAGCTTAAGCGGGAAAGGGTTTTACAATGAGCAGTTCTTC. Its translation: CASSLSGKGFYNEQFF.

This chain links TRBV28 with TRBJ2-5; D is uncertain. Between the trimmed V and J ends, which lost 4 bases and 5 bases, there was a span of 8 bases. There are 12 residues in the CDR3. Germline CDR1 and CDR2: MDHEN and SYDVKM. This CDR3 reads CASSSQRETQYF. The CDR3 nucleotides are TGTGCCAGCAGTTCCCAGAGGGAGACCCAGTACTTC.

This chain connects TRBV6-6 to TRBJ1-2; 11 bases line up with TRBD1. The CDR3 spans 14 residues. Germline trimming cut 5 bases from V and 7 bases from J; bases unmatched to any gene: 6. In germline, CDR1 is MNHNY, CDR2 SVGAGI (reference sequence). Here the CDR3 reads CASSQTGQGGGYTF. CDR3 nucleotides: TGTGCCAGCAGTCAGACGGGACAGGGGGGTGGCTACACCTTC.

V and J are TRBV30 and TRBJ1-4, with D hard to call. Germline V gene lookup returns CDR1 GTSNPN and CDR2 SVGIG (reference sequence). Trimming removed 0 bases from V and 8 bases from J, with 13 bases in between. There are 14 residues in the CDR3. CDR3 coding DNA: TGTGCCTGGAGTGTACGGGCGTTGAGGGAAAAACTGTTTTTT. It is translated as CAWSVRALREKLFF.

The rearrangement joins TRBV7-3 to TRBJ2-3, with 7 bases identical to TRBD2. The CDR3 spans 16 residues. Germline lookup yields CDR1 SGHTA and CDR2 FQGTGA. Unmatched junction bases numbered 11, after V lost 5 bases and J lost 3 bases. Here the CDR3 reads CASSTGAGPGTDTQYF. CDR3 DNA sequence: TGTGCCAGCAGCACCGGAGCGGGACCTGGGACAGATACGCAGTATTTT.